A single sample is the source of the 5 T cell receptor beta chains below, sequenced in a study of regulatory T cells in long-lasting Graves disease. This sample's time point: newly diagnosed GD, antithyroid drugs for less than 3 months. Extracted PBMC RNA gave rise to the TCR library. TCR beta libraries were built with iRepertoire HTBI primers and Arm-PCR of CDR3 regions. TCRdb itself ran the multiplex PCR reads through MiXCR, one entry per CDR3 protein. The sample yields fewer than 450,000 distinct CDR3 sequences, 15% seen once. The same data also contributed to another study, on T cells in Graves' hyperthyroidism and ophthalmopathy.

The sample consisted of peripheral blood mononuclear cells (PBMCs), taken at new diagnosis, from a patient treated with antithyroid drugs. All receptors derive from a middle-aged woman with Graves disease.

The chain has TRBV28 and TRBJ1-1, with D unclear. From germline, CDR1 is MDHEN and CDR2 SYDVKM. This CDR3 has 13 amino acids. V lost 6 bases, J lost 5 bases, and 13 bases lay in between. The CDR3 loop is CASRTVGGTEAFF. The CDR3 bases are TGTGCCAGCAGGACCGTGGGTGGTACTGAAGCTTTCTTT.

The chain couples TRBV28 to TRBJ2-3; D is undetermined. V lost 6 bases, J lost 4 bases, and 20 bases lay in between. Germline values: CDR1 MDHEN, CDR2 SYDVKM. This CDR3 is built from 16 residues. CDR3 loop: CASRLPARAGSDTQYF. The CDR3 nucleotides read TGTGCCAGCAGACTCCCCGCCCGGGCAGGATCAGATACGCAGTATTTT.

This clonotype has a count of ten or more. The chain uses TRBV12-3 or TRBV12-4 and TRBJ2-5; 8 bases are shared with TRBD1. V shed 4 bases and J 3 bases; nucleotides not matched to a gene: 4. CDR3 length: 14 amino acids. CDR3 coding DNA: TGTGCCAGCAGTTCCGACAGGGGCGAAGAGACCCAGTACTTC. As protein: CASSSDRGEETQYF.

This clonotype was seen at least ten times. The chain joins TRBV11-2 to TRBJ2-5; 9 bases agree with TRBD1. From germline, CDR1 is SGHAT and CDR2 FQNNGV. The CDR3 runs 17 residues. The V segment lost 0 bases and the J segment 5 bases; nucleotides outside the gene matches: 10. DNA for the CDR3: TGTGCCAGCAGCTTAGATTCCCGGGACAGGGTTTGGGAGACCCAGTACTTC. This translates into CASSLDSRDRVWETQYF.

This clonotype was counted between two and nine times. The rearrangement uses TRBV5-1 and TRBJ2-7, with D maybe TRBD1 (6 bases). Germline V gives CDR1 SGHRS, CDR2 YFSETQ. Trimming removed 0 bases at V and 7 bases at J, with 17 bases between. The CDR3 totals 15 residues. Here the CDR3 reads CASSLENRAPEEQYF. The DNA of the CDR3 is TGCGCCAGCAGCTTGGAAAACAGGGCCCCCGAGGAGCAGTACTTC.